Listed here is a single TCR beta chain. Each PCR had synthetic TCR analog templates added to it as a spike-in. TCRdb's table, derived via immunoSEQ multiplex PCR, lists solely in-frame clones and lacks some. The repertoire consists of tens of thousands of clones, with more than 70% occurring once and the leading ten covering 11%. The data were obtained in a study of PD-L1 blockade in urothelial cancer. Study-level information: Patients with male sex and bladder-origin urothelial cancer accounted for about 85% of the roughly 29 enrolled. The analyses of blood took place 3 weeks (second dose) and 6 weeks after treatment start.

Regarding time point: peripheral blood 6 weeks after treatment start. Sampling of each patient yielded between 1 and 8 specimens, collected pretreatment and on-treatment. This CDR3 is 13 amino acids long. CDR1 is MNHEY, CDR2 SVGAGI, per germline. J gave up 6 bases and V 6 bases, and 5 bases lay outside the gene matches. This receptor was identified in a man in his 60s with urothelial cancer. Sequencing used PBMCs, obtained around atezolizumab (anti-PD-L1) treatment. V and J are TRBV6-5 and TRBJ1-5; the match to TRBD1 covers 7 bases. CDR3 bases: TGTGCCAGCAGCGACAGGGACGGTCAGCCCCAGCATTTT. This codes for CASSDRDGQPQHF.